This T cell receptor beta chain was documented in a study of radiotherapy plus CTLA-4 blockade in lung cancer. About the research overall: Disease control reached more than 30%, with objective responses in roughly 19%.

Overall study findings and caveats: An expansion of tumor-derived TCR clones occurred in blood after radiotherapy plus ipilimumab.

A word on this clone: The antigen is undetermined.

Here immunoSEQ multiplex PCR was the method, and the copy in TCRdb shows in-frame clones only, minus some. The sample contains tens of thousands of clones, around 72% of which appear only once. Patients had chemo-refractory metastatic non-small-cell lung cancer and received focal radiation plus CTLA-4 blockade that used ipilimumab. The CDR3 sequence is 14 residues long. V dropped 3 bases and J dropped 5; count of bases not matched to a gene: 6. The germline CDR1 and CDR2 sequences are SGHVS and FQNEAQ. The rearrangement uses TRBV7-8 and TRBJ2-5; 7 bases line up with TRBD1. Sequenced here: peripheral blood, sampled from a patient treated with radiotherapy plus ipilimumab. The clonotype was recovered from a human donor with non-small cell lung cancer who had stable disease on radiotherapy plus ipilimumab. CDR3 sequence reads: CASSFKGARETQYF. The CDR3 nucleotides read TGTGCCAGCAGCTTCAAGGGGGCGCGGGAGACCCAGTACTTC.